This T cell receptor beta chain was sequenced during a study of blood T cell repertoires in COVID-19. The assay was immunoSEQ multiplex PCR, and TCRdb's table has in-frame clones only and misses some. The table lists 400,000 or so clones, approximately 91% of them singletons. With 5 bases clipped from V and 3 bases from J, the junction kept 9 bases outside the gene matches. The CDR3 sequence is 15 residues long. Germline-derived CDR1 and CDR2 are SGHVS and FQNEAQ. Seattle cases were enrolled at active infection and followed longitudinally. What was sequenced was peripheral blood. This receptor was identified in a woman aged 40 to 55 with COVID-19, enrolled during active disease. The chain is built from TRBV7-8 and TRBJ1-1, with TRBD1 matching over 7 bases. CDR3 protein: CASSVLIGGYTEAFF. The CDR3 bases are TGTGCCAGCAGCGTCCTTATAGGGGGCTACACTGAAGCTTTCTTT.